This T cell receptor beta chain originates from a study of TIL therapy for anti-PD-1-resistant metastatic lung cancer. This was the immunoSEQ v3 assay. Using immunoSEQ multiplex PCR, the repertoire was profiled, and TCRdb retains in-frame clones only, with some absent. The sample holds 9,500 to 15,000 clones, less than 75% seen once. V was pared by 9 bases and J by 4 bases, with 5 bases of the junction left unmatched. Germline V lookup: CDR1 LNHDA, CDR2 SQIVND (reference sequence). The CDR3 contains 14 residues. The time point is: pre-treatment sample, taken before nivolumab and TIL therapy. The tumor samples were excised metastases, mostly pleural nodules or supraclavicular lymph nodes. This clone has only a few counts.

This receptor was obtained from a person between 25 and 80 years old with non-small cell lung cancer. The rearrangement joins TRBV19 to TRBJ2-2; TRBD1 aligns across 10 bases. Sequencing used tumor tissue, obtained at baseline. The CDR3 DNA follows: TGTGCCAGCCGGGACAGGGGAGGCACCGGGGAGCTGTTTTTT. This translates into CASRDRGGTGELFF.